This TCR beta chain was captured by sequencing in a study of ipilimumab plus nivolumab after autologous stem cell transplantation. On the study more broadly: Myeloma cases were transplant-naive high-risk or relapsed within 3 years post first autologous transplant.

Dosing: nivolumab 3 mg/kg IV, weeks 1, 4, 7, 10, then every two weeks to week 26. Germline lookup yields CDR1 MDHEN and CDR2 SYDVKM. The CDR3 is made up of 15 amino acids. J gave up 5 bases and V 6 bases, and 9 bases lay outside the gene matches. Using immunoSEQ multiplex PCR, the repertoire was profiled, and TCRdb retains in-frame clones only, with some absent. The table has 3,400 or so clones, around 90% seen once. The TCR originated in a male donor with multiple myeloma. The gene calls are TRBV28 and TRBJ2-3; 9 bases agree with TRBD2. The sample here was PBMCs, taken in a trial of ipilimumab plus nivolumab as post-transplant consolidation. In DNA, the CDR3 is TGTGCCAGCAGCCTGATCGGGACTAGCCAAGATACGCAGTATTTT. It codes for CASSLIGTSQDTQYF.